The 14 T cell receptor beta chains given below trace back to one sample, sequenced in a study of blood T cell repertoires in COVID-19 (dated by TCRdb to 2020 to 2021). Receptor amplification or capture employed the immunoSEQ multiplex PCR assay. Sourced from immuneACCESS, this table was stored by TCRdb with only in-frame sequences that have V and J called. A share of the clones is absent; for the studies checked, an unresolved V gene accounts for under half, and the remainder has no known explanation. The sample yields approximately 190,000 clones; 84% were counted once. In total, the top ten clones hold 3% to 3.5% of the sample. The source material was PBMCs or T cells enriched from blood (not recorded which). The receptors come from a woman younger than 45 who had been exposed to COVID-19.

The genes are TRBV6-1 and TRBJ1-3; TRBD1 matches at 7 bases. Germline CDR1 and CDR2: MNHNS and SASEGT. The CDR3 consists of 16 residues. V was clipped by 3 bases and J by 0 bases; unmatched bases: 5. CDR3 residues: CASSDWGQFSGNTIYF. The CDR3 nucleotides read TGTGCCAGCAGTGACTGGGGACAGTTCTCTGGAAACACCATATATTTT.

The V and J genes are TRBV3-1 (or the pseudogene TRBV3-2) and TRBJ1-1; 8 bases map to TRBD1. Germline CDR1 reads LGHDT; CDR2 reads YNNKEL (reference sequence). There are 12 residues in the CDR3. V shed 5 bases, J shed 7 bases, and the junction held 3 bases outside the gene matches. As DNA, the CDR3 is TGTGCCAGCAGCTCCACAGGGGGTGAAGCTTTCTTT. Translated: CASSSTGGEAFF.

The V and J genes are TRBV10-1 and TRBJ2-7, with TRBD2 identical over 8 bases. CDR3 length: 16 residues. CDR1 is WNHNN and CDR2 is SYGVQD in the germline V gene (reference sequence). Losses at the gene ends were 4 bases for V and 0 bases for J; bases not matched to a gene: 8. The CDR3 sequence: CASSGEWRGDSYEQYF. As DNA, the CDR3 is TGCGCCAGCAGTGGGGAGTGGCGGGGGGACTCCTACGAGCAGTACTTC.

This chain connects TRBV4-2 to TRBJ2-1; maybe TRBD2 (6 bases). Trimming stripped 6 bases from V and 7 bases from J, with 7 bases between. Germline V CDR1 and CDR2: LGHNA, YNFKEQ. There are 11 residues in the CDR3. CDR3 in DNA: TGTGCCAGCAGGGGGACTAATGAGCAGTTCTTC. It translates to CASRGTNEQFF.

This clone came up once. The chain joins TRBV9 to TRBJ1-1; no definite D call. This CDR3 is 15 amino acids long. Trimming pared 6 bases from V and 0 bases from J, leaving 15 bases between. Germline V CDR1 and CDR2: SGDLS, YYNGEE. The CDR3 loop reads CASNPSSRLNTEAFF. In DNA form, the CDR3 reads TGTGCCAGCAACCCCTCGAGCAGGCTGAACACTGAAGCTTTCTTT.

The chain carries TRBV2 and TRBJ2-2; 11 positions agree with TRBD2. Germline CDR1 and CDR2: SNHLY and FYNNEI. J was trimmed by 4 bases and V by 6 bases; bases with no gene match: 7. The CDR3 length is 16 residues. The CDR3 sequence is CASRQTSGGGTGELFF. The CDR3 region has the DNA TGTGCCAGCAGGCAAACTAGCGGGGGTGGCACCGGGGAGCTGTTTTTT.

V and J are TRBV6-5 and TRBJ1-1, with D uncertain. The CDR3 is made up of 13 amino acids. The V gene's germline CDR1 is MNHEY and CDR2 SVGAGI. Trimming stripped 5 bases from V and 3 bases from J, with 10 bases between. CDR3 nucleotide sequence: TGTGCCAGCAGTATCGGGGAGGACACTGAAGCTTTCTTT. Translation gives CASSIGEDTEAFF.

CDR3: CSVPMNTEAFF. CDR3 nucleotides: TGCAGCGTTCCTATGAACACTGAAGCTTTCTTT. The genes are TRBV29-1 and TRBJ1-1; D is unclear. CDR3 size: 11 residues. The germline V and J ends were trimmed by 5 bases and 0 bases, with 4 bases remaining between them. Germline lookup yields CDR1 SQVTM and CDR2 ANQGSEA.

The V gene is TRBV18, the J gene TRBJ1-6, with TRBD1 identical over 8 bases. Germline CDR1 and CDR2: KGHSH and LQKENI. V was pared by 3 bases and J by 7 bases, with 2 bases of the junction left unmatched. The CDR3 is 14 residues long. In nucleotides, the CDR3 is TGTGCCAGCTCACCGGGACAGGCAAATTCACCCCTCCACTTT. Its translation: CASSPGQANSPLHF.

V is TRBV5-6 and J is TRBJ1-1, with D unresolved. Trimming removed 4 bases from V and 0 bases from J, with 13 bases in between. Per the germline V gene, CDR1 is SGHDT and CDR2 is YYEEEE. The CDR3 is 15 residues long. CDR3 nucleotide sequence: TGTGCCAGCAGCCCCTTGGGAGGTCTGAACACTGAAGCTTTCTTT. Amino acid sequence: CASSPLGGLNTEAFF.

This chain links TRBV7-9 with TRBJ1-2, with D possibly TRBD1 on 5 matching bases. The CDR3 runs to 15 residues. CDR1 is SEHNR and CDR2 is FQNEAQ in the germline V gene (reference sequence). The V end lost 4 bases, the J end lost 7 bases, and 19 bases lay between the germline ends. The CDR3 region is CASSSIGTPIGGYTF. CDR3 sequence (DNA): TGTGCCAGCAGCTCTATCGGGACTCCCATCGGTGGCTACACCTTC.

The chain links TRBV11-2 to TRBJ2-7; the D gene is possibly TRBD1 (6 bases). Per germline, CDR1 SGHAT and CDR2 FQNNGV. This CDR3 has 12 residues. V was clipped by 2 bases and J by 4 bases, with 6 bases between them. CDR3 sequence reads: CASSLQGYEQYF. Written as DNA, the CDR3 is TGTGCCAGCAGCTTACAGGGGTACGAGCAGTACTTC.

With regard to this clone: One end of the junction does not line up with germline, which may come from a read error. The V and J genes are TRBV9 and TRBJ2-1; 12 positions match TRBD2. The germline V gene encodes CDR1 SGDLS and CDR2 YYNGEE. The CDR3 covers 16 residues. CDR3 sequence reads: CASSVDLGLAGFNLLF. CDR3 nucleotide sequence: TGTGCCAGCAGCGTAGATCTTGGACTAGCGGGGTTTAATCTGCTCTTC.

The CDR3, as DNA: TGTGCCAGCAGCCCTCGACAGGGGAATGAAAAACTGTTTTTT. Amino acids: CASSPRQGNEKLFF. The rearrangement uses TRBV6-2 or TRBV6-3 and TRBJ1-4, with 8 bases lining up with TRBD1. Germline loops: CDR1 MNHEY, CDR2 SVGEGT. CDR3 size: 14 residues. V shed 6 bases, J shed 5 bases, and the junction held 5 bases outside the gene matches.